These T cell receptor beta chains were read from a single sample in a study of shared clonotypes between healthy human individuals. Libraries were prepared by immunoSEQ multiplex PCR; TCRdb keeps only in-frame clonotypes and omits some of them. This table has about 1 million clones, about 75% appearing once. Sequencing was performed on memory CD4+ T cells sorted from blood. The receptors here all came from a man between 18 and 35 years old in good health. CDR3s include the opening cysteine and the closing phenylalanine or tryptophan. The D gene is left open where the match is weak. Clone size, where shown, is once, few, many, or a class for clones that have expanded.

>TRBJ1-1|once|TRBV5-1|-
TGCGCCAGCAGCTTGGAAGGCGGGGGCACAGAAGAAGCTTTCTTT
CASSLEGGGTEEAFF
>TRBJ2-1|-|TRBV7-7|TRBD2
TGTGCTAGCAGCTTAGGGATACAGGCGGGGGTGGCGGTTGAGCAGTTCTTC
CASSLGIQAGVAVEQFF
>TRBJ2-1|-|TRBV2|-
TGTGCCAGCAGTCCCCCAGCTCCGAATGAGCAGTTCTTC
CASSPPAPNEQFF
>TRBJ2-7|few|TRBV27|-
TGTGCCAGCAGCGGAGCGGGTATCCCCACCTACGAGCAGTACTTC
CASSGAGIPTYEQYF
>TRBJ1-1|few|TRBV9|-
TGTGCCAGCAGCGTCGGACTGGAGAGGACTGAAGCTTTCTTT
CASSVGLERTEAFF
>TRBJ2-5|-|TRBV19|-
TGTGCCAGTAGTATAAGAAGGGCAGCTCAAGAGACCCAGTACTTC
CASSIRRAAQETQYF
>TRBJ1-2|-|TRBV5-8|-
TGTGCCAGCAGCTTCCGCGGGGGTCAGGGAGAGAGCTATGGCTACACCTTC
CASSFRGGQGESYGYTF
>TRBJ2-7|-|TRBV18|TRBD1
TGTGCCAGCTCCCAGGGGGCCCTAGGCTCCTACGAGCAGTACTTC
CASSQGALGSYEQYF
>TRBJ2-7|-|TRBV5-1|-
TGCGCCAGCAGCCCGTACTTGGTGCGGGGCGAGCAGTACTTC
CASSPYLVRGEQYF
>TRBJ1-2|-|TRBV18|TRBD1
TGTGCCAGCTCAACGGGACAGGGGAACTATGGCTACACCTTC
CASSTGQGNYGYTF
>TRBJ1-1|once|TRBV18|-
TGTGCCAGCTCTCGGGTAAAAGACACTGAAGCTTTCTTT
CASSRVKDTEAFF
>TRBJ2-7|-|TRBV28|-
TGTGCCAGCAGTCCCGACCCACCGAGGGCCTACGAGCAGTACTTC
CASSPDPPRAYEQYF